Below are 22 T cell receptor beta chains sequenced from a single sample in a study of T-cell reconstitution after alpha-beta-depleted transplantation in children. A library of TCRbeta sequences, prepared with unique molecular identifiers, was generated. Using its own MiXCR run on the PCR reads, TCRdb lists one record per CDR3 protein. The table records about 240,000 distinct CDR3 sequences, roughly 26% of them present only once. Sequenced material: PBMCs, taken before TCRalphabeta/CD19-depleted stem cell transplant. The receptors here all came from a girl aged 2 to 10 with Fanconi anemia, due to receive a stem cell transplant.

The rearrangement joins TRBV29-1 to TRBJ2-7; D remains unclear. Looked up from germline, CDR1 is SQVTM and CDR2 is ANQGSEA. The CDR3 is 13 residues long. Trimming left V 6 bases short and J 3 bases short, with 15 bases between. This chain's CDR3 is CSVLLGLGYEQYF. CDR3 DNA sequence: TGCAGCGTCCTCCTCGGGCTGGGCTACGAGCAGTACTTC.

This clonotype showed up just a few times. The chain recombines TRBV28 with TRBJ2-5; D is unresolved. The germline V gene encodes CDR1 MDHEN and CDR2 SYDVKM. This CDR3 comprises 15 residues. V gave up 3 bases and J gave up 3 bases, with 14 bases separating them. The CDR3 loop reads CASSFWGETEETQYF. The CDR3 DNA reads TGTGCCAGCAGTTTCTGGGGTGAAACTGAAGAGACCCAGTACTTC.

This clonotype showed up just a few times. The rearrangement joins TRBV6-2 or TRBV6-3 to TRBJ2-5; perhaps D is TRBD1 or TRBD2 (5 bases each). CDR3 length: 16 amino acids. V was clipped by 2 bases and J by 0 bases, with 13 bases between them. From germline, CDR1 is MNHEY and CDR2 SVGEGT. The CDR3 sequence is CASSYPRDLYQETQYF. The CDR3 nucleotides read TGTGCCAGCAGTTACCCGAGGGACCTGTACCAAGAGACCCAGTACTTC.

This chain connects TRBV6-4 to TRBJ2-3; either TRBD1 or TRBD2 may fit D (5 bases each). The germline V gene has CDR1 MRHNA and CDR2 SNTAGT. The CDR3 covers 13 residues. With 3 bases removed from V and 9 bases from J, the gap between germline ends came to 13 bases. The CDR3 sequence: CASSEGDGLTQYF. The CDR3 nucleotides read TGTGCCAGCAGTGAGGGGGACGGTTTAACGCAGTATTTT.

This clonotype has ten or more counts. The chain has TRBV20-1 and TRBJ2-1; D may be TRBD2 (6 bases). The CDR3 is 16 residues long. Germline V gene sequence: CDR1 DFQATT, CDR2 SNEGSKA (reference sequence). V gave up 3 bases and J gave up 1 base, with 16 bases separating them. CDR3 coding DNA: TGCAGTGCTAGGAACTCGGCGGGACCTTCCTACAATGAGCAGTTCTTC. Encoded protein: CSARNSAGPSYNEQFF.

This clonotype was recorded many times. The chain joins TRBV20-1 to TRBJ2-3; 11 bases match TRBD2. V was pared by 7 bases and J by 3 bases, with 9 bases of the junction left unmatched. The CDR3 extends over 15 amino acids. The germline V gene encodes CDR1 DFQATT and CDR2 SNEGSKA (reference sequence). The CDR3 DNA reads TGCAGTGAAAGCACCACTAGCGGGGGTACAGATACGCAGTATTTT. Encoded protein: CSESTTSGGTDTQYF.

The V and J genes are TRBV6-1 and TRBJ2-2; 7 nucleotides align to TRBD2. V lost 3 bases and J lost 3; bases outside the gene matches: 4. This CDR3 is built from 15 residues. Germline loops: CDR1 MNHNS, CDR2 SASEGT. The CDR3 here is CASSEGGVHTGELFF. CDR3 DNA sequence: TGTGCCAGCAGTGAGGGGGGGGTGCACACCGGGGAGCTGTTTTTT.

This clonotype was found a few times. This chain uses TRBV29-1 with TRBJ2-7; 9 nucleotides align to TRBD2. J lost 4 bases, V lost 8 bases, and 6 bases had no gene match. The germline V gene has CDR1 SQVTM and CDR2 ANQGSEA. The CDR3 covers 12 residues. CDR3: CSFLAGSYEQYF. CDR3 DNA sequence: TGCAGCTTCCTAGCGGGAAGTTACGAGCAGTACTTC.

This clonotype was counted many times. The chain recombines TRBV29-1 with TRBJ1-2; maybe TRBD1 (5 bases). This CDR3 comprises 15 residues. V was clipped by 4 bases and J by 3 bases, with 18 bases between them. Germline V gene data show CDR1 as SQVTM and CDR2 as ANQGSEA. In DNA form, the CDR3 reads TGCAGCGTTGTTCAGGGAACCCACGGAGACTATGGCTACACCTTC. Amino acids: CSVVQGTHGDYGYTF.

The chain joins TRBV30 to TRBJ1-1; 8 bases are a match to TRBD1. CDR1 and CDR2 (germline): GTSNPN, SVGIG (reference sequence). The CDR3 totals 10 residues. V lost 7 bases to trimming and J lost 7 bases; unmatched junction nucleotides: 2. The CDR3 coding sequence is TGTGCCTCGGACAGGGTTGAAGCTTTCTTT. This gives the protein CASDRVEAFF.

The rearrangement uses TRBV29-1 and TRBJ2-7, with no clear D. Germline CDR1 and CDR2: SQVTM and ANQGSEA. Trimming shortened V by 4 bases and J by 4 bases, and 8 bases separated the two germline ends. The CDR3 has 11 amino acids. For the CDR3, the DNA is TGCAGCGTTGTACGCGGTTACGAGCAGTACTTC. Its translation: CSVVRGYEQYF.

This clonotype was counted at least ten times. This sequence joins TRBV29-1 and TRBJ2-5; maybe TRBD2 (5 bases). This CDR3 region has 15 residues. V lost 6 bases to trimming and J lost 5 bases, with 22 bases between them. The germline V gene encodes CDR1 SQVTM and CDR2 ANQGSEA. For the CDR3, the DNA is TGCAGCGTCGGAAACGGAGGCGACGGAATGGAGACCCAGTACTTC. It encodes CSVGNGGDGMETQYF.

The sample holds a few counts of this clonotype. The chain employs TRBV20-1 and TRBJ2-7; D is ambiguous. The CDR3 runs to 10 residues. Deletions cut 6 bases from V and 9 bases from J, with 12 bases between. Germline CDR1 reads DFQATT; CDR2 reads SNEGSKA (reference sequence). The CDR3 region has the DNA TGCAGTGCGGGTAAATCCGGGCAGTACTTC. Translating it yields CSAGKSGQYF.

This clonotype was observed at least ten times. The V and J genes are TRBV7-9 and TRBJ1-1; no clear D gene. The CDR3 is 16 residues long. V shed 4 bases and J shed 3 bases, with 18 bases lying between them. Germline CDR1 reads SEHNR; CDR2 reads FQNEAQ (reference sequence). The CDR3 loop reads CASSSLDGVFYTEAFF. The CDR3 nucleotides read TGTGCCAGCAGCTCCCTCGATGGGGTATTTTACACTGAAGCTTTCTTT.

Worth noting for this clonotype: Given the absence of the conserved phenylalanine or tryptophan at the CDR3 end, a read error is likely. The limits of the CDR3 on the DNA are not certain, so only TCRdb's listed CDR3 is given. The genes are TRBV20-1 and TRBJ1-1; TRBD1 was called by the table and not checked on the DNA. Both ends counted, the CDR3 spans 12 residues. The germline V gene encodes CDR1 DFQATT and CDR2 SNEGSKA (reference sequence). CDR3 sequence reads: CSARGAPVTGPE.

The chain carries TRBV5-1 and TRBJ2-1; TRBD1 agrees at 10 bases. The germline V gene has CDR1 SGHRS and CDR2 YFSETQ. The CDR3 contains 15 residues. V trimming: 4 bases; J trimming: 7 bases; junction bases outside the gene matches: 8. The CDR3 region has the DNA TGCGCCAGCAGCCACGCTTGGACAGGGGGGAATGAGCAGTTCTTC. Residues: CASSHAWTGGNEQFF. Supplemented by reference TRBV5-1 and TRBJ2-1, the full variable domain reads KAGVTQTPRYLIKTRGQQVTLSCSPISGHRSVSWYQQTPGQGLQFLFEYFSETQRNKGNFPGRFSGRQFSNSRSEMNVSTLELGDSALYLCASSHAWTGGNEQFFGPGTRLTVL.

The chain has TRBV20-1 and TRBJ1-4; D uncertain. Germline loops: CDR1 DFQATT, CDR2 SNEGSKA (reference sequence). There are 15 residues in the CDR3. Trimming took off 3 bases at V and 5 bases at J, with 16 bases between the two ends. CDR3 nucleotides: TGCAGTGCTAGTAGGAACCGGTACGGCAATGAAAAACTGTTTTTT. Its protein is CSASRNRYGNEKLFF.

This clonotype appeared many times. This sequence joins TRBV28 and TRBJ2-1; possible D gene TRBD2, 5 bases. The CDR3 totals 15 residues. Germline values: CDR1 MDHEN, CDR2 SYDVKM. V was clipped by 8 bases and J by 4 bases, with 18 bases between them. CDR3 sequence: CASRANLDYYNEQFF. The CDR3, as DNA: TGTGCCAGCCGGGCAAACCTAGACTATTACAATGAGCAGTTCTTC.

The chain combines TRBV20-1 with TRBJ2-7; D may be TRBD2 (5 bases). The germline gives CDR1 DFQATT, CDR2 SNEGSKA (reference sequence). CDR3 length: 13 amino acids. Trimming left V 4 bases short and J 0 bases short, with 10 bases between. The CDR3 DNA is TGCAGTGCTACCTTCGGGAACTCCTACGAGCAGTACTTC. Amino acids: CSATFGNSYEQYF.

The chain links TRBV7-3 to TRBJ2-1, with 7 bases that match TRBD1. The germline V gene has CDR1 SGHTA and CDR2 FQGTGA. The V gene end was trimmed by 4 bases and the J gene end by 2 bases; junction bases not matched to a gene: 5. The CDR3 consists of 15 residues. The CDR3 bases are TGTGCCAGCAGCTACACCGGGACAGCCTACAATGAGCAGTTCTTC. It is translated as CASSYTGTAYNEQFF.

This clonotype was picked up a small number of times. The chain recombines TRBV10-3 with TRBJ2-2; D call uncertain. The V gene lost 11 bases and the J gene lost 5 bases, with 9 bases spanning the gap. CDR1 and CDR2 from the germline V gene are ENHRY and SYGVKD. This CDR3 is 11 amino acids long. The CDR3 region is CAVTETGELFF. The CDR3 DNA sequence: TGTGCCGTCACCGAAACCGGGGAGCTGTTTTTT.

This clonotype was recorded at least ten times. The rearrangement joins TRBV25-1 to TRBJ2-1; TRBD2 matches 11 bases. Unmatched junction bases numbered 11, after V lost 6 bases and J lost 7 bases. From germline, CDR1 is MGHDK and CDR2 SYGVNS. The CDR3 is made up of 16 amino acids. This CDR3 reads CASRRALAGVDNEQFF. CDR3 nucleotide sequence: TGTGCCAGCAGACGAGCACTAGCGGGAGTAGATAATGAGCAGTTCTTC. Filled out from reference TRBV25-1 and TRBJ2-1, the complete variable domain reads EADIYQTPRYLVIGTGKKITLECSQTMGHDKMYWYQQDPGMELHLIHYSYGVNSTEKGDLSSESTVSRIRTEHFPLTLESARPSHTSQYLCASRRALAGVDNEQFFGPGTRLTVL.